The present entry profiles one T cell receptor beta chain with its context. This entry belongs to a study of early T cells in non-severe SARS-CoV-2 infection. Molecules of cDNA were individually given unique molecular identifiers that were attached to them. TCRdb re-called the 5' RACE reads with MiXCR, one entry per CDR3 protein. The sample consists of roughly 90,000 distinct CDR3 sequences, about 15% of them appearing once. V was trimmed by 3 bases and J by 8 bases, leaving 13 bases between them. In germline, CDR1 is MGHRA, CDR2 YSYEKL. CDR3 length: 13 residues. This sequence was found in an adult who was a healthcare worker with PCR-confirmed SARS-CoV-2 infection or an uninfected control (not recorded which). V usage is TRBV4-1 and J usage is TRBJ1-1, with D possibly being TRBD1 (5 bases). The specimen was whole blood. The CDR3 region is CASSHSRDGEAFF. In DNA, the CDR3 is TGCGCCAGCAGCCACAGCCGGGACGGGGAAGCTTTCTTT.